This T cell receptor (beta chain) was sequenced in a study of cytomegalovirus exposure and HLA in healthy donors. Per germline, CDR1 SGHNT and CDR2 YYREEE (reference sequence). CDR3 size: 15 residues. The V and J ends lost 4 bases and 2 bases, in that order; junction bases with no gene match: 3. Use of 60 Vbeta and 13 Jbeta primers characterized the PCR. Profiling relied on immunoSEQ multiplex PCR, and the TCRdb table lists in-frame clones only, not all of them. The sample carries about 96,000 clones, 65% to 80% recorded once. V and J are TRBV5-4 and TRBJ2-1; 10 nucleotides align to TRBD2. Sequenced input: PBMCs. The sequence derives from a female donor in good health and CMV-seropositive. In DNA, the CDR3 is TGTGCCAGCAGCCGAGCGGGGGGGCCCTACAATGAGCAGTTCTTC. This encodes CASSRAGGPYNEQFF.